One and the same sample provided the 26 T cell receptor beta chains below, sequenced in a study of blood T cells in healthy people across ages. Then a second PCR, running roughly 7 to 11 cycles, was carried out with a sample-barcoded 5' primer and a J-beta primer mix. TCRdb recomputed calls from the 5' RACE reads with MiXCR, one row per CDR3 protein. The sample shows about 1,400,000 distinct CDR3 sequences, around two fifths of them seen only once. What was sequenced was blood. The receptor source for this set is a woman younger than 35 in good health.

There are a few counts of this clonotype. The V and J genes are TRBV12-3 or TRBV12-4 and TRBJ2-5; D is tentatively TRBD1 or TRBD2 (5 bases each). The V end lost 2 bases, the J end lost 11 bases, and 18 bases lay between the germline ends. The CDR3 is 14 residues long. The CDR3 DNA reads as TGTGCCAGCAGTTTAACCGGGACCCCGGGGTTGCAGTACTTC. Amino acid sequence: CASSLTGTPGLQYF.

The table lists this clonotype with a few counts. CDR3 sequence: CASSPLAGALESSYNEQFF. In nucleotides, the CDR3 is TGTGCCAGCAGCCCACTAGCGGGGGCTTTGGAAAGCTCCTACAATGAGCAGTTCTTC. The chain links TRBV7-2 to TRBJ2-1, with TRBD2 identical over 11 bases. CDR1 and CDR2 (germline): SGHTA, FQGNSA. This CDR3 spans 19 amino acids. Trimming at V came to 5 bases and at J to 0 bases, leaving 12 bases not matched to a gene.

This clonotype was seen more than once but under ten times. This chain connects TRBV13 to TRBJ1-6; tentatively, D is TRBD1 (6 bases). The CDR3 consists of 14 residues. The germline V gene has CDR1 PRHDT and CDR2 FYEKMQ (reference sequence). With 4 bases removed from V and 9 bases from J, the gap between germline ends came to 13 bases. CDR3 sequence: CASSSREGGSPLHF. As DNA, the CDR3 is TGTGCCAGCAGCTCCCGGGAGGGGGGTTCACCCCTCCACTTT. The entire variable domain, with the rest obtained from reference TRBV13 and TRBJ1-6, is as follows: AAGVIQSPRHLIKEKRETATLKCYPIPRHDTVYWYQQGPGQDPQFLISFYEKMQSDKGSIPDRFSAQQFSDYHSELNMSSLELGDSALYFCASSSREGGSPLHFGNGTRLTVT.

The J gene is TRBJ1-5, the V gene TRBV6-6, with D uncertain. Germline V lookup: CDR1 MNHNY, CDR2 SVGAGI (reference sequence). The CDR3 contains 14 residues. The V gene lost 5 bases and the J gene lost 7 bases, with 15 bases spanning the gap. CDR3 protein: CASSPLEGTQPQHF. DNA for the CDR3: TGTGCCAGCAGTCCTTTAGAGGGCACGCAGCCCCAGCATTTT.

The rearrangement uses TRBV4-1 and TRBJ2-1; a possible D gene is TRBD2 (5 bases). CDR3 length: 13 amino acids. The germline V gene has CDR1 MGHRA and CDR2 YSYEKL. V lost 0 bases to trimming and J lost 14 bases, with 14 bases between them. CDR3 sequence reads: CASSQDRGRGEFF. As DNA, the CDR3 is TGCGCCAGCAGCCAAGATCGAGGGCGTGGAGAGTTCTTC.

Note on this clonotype: One junction end disagrees with the germline gene, perhaps due to a read error. The rearrangement links TRBV12-3 or TRBV12-4 to TRBJ1-2, with TRBD1 matching over 9 bases. The CDR3 length is 13 residues. The CDR3 region has the DNA TGTGCCGGCAGTTCCCGGACAGGGGCTGGCTACACCTTC. This codes for CAGSSRTGAGYTF.

This chain uses TRBV6-1 with TRBJ2-1; the D is unclear. The CDR3 is 12 residues long. Germline-derived CDR1 and CDR2 are MNHNS and SASEGT. The ends were cut back, 7 bases at V and 8 bases at J, with 12 bases in the middle. The CDR3 nucleotides read TGTGCCAGCACCTCACGCGAGTATGAGCAGTTCTTC. It yields the protein CASTSREYEQFF.

Concerning this clonotype itself: One end of the junction is discordant with germline, which a read error may explain. The chain couples TRBV9 to TRBJ2-3, with no clear D. The germline gives CDR1 SGDLS, CDR2 YYNGEE. This CDR3 is built from 15 residues. CDR3 region: CVSSEAANFTDTQYF. CDR3 bases: TGTGTCAGCAGCGAGGCCGCGAACTTCACAGATACGCAGTATTTT.

The chain has TRBV7-9 and TRBJ2-7, with 10 nucleotides matching TRBD1. The CDR3 runs to 14 residues. Germline CDR1 and CDR2: SEHNR and FQNEAQ (reference sequence). Losses at the gene ends were 5 bases for V and 3 bases for J; bases not matched to a gene: 4. The CDR3 spells CASSEGQGIYEQYF. The CDR3, as DNA: TGTGCCAGCAGCGAGGGACAGGGGATCTACGAGCAGTACTTC.

This clonotype appeared a few times. The gene calls are TRBV6-2 or TRBV6-3 and TRBJ2-7; weak D call: TRBD1 (6 bases). CDR1 and CDR2 from the germline V gene are MNHEY and SVGEGT. The CDR3 sequence is 14 residues long. V was trimmed by 7 bases and J by 5 bases, leaving 18 bases between them. CDR3 sequence: CASNLIQGSHEQYF. The CDR3 bases are TGTGCCAGCAACCTAATACAGGGTTCCCACGAGCAGTACTTC.

This chain joins TRBV30 and TRBJ1-2; possible D gene TRBD1, 6 bases. This CDR3 contains 14 residues. Between the trimmed V and J ends, which lost 2 bases and 1 base, there was a span of 11 bases. CDR1 is GTSNPN and CDR2 is SVGIG in the germline V gene (reference sequence). CDR3 sequence (DNA): TGTGCCTGGAGTACGCAGGGGTTTAACTATGGCTACACCTTC. It encodes CAWSTQGFNYGYTF. The full variable domain, rest sourced from reference TRBV30 and TRBJ1-2, is SQTIHQWPATLVQPVGSPLSLECTVEGTSNPNLYWYRQAAGRGLQLLFYSVGIGQISSEVPQNLSASRPQDRQFILSSKKLLLSDSGFYLCAWSTQGFNYGYTFGSGTRLTVV.

V and J are TRBV20-1 and TRBJ2-7; 12 bases agree with TRBD2. The CDR3 is 15 residues long. V lost 3 bases and J lost 4; bases outside the gene matches: 7. CDR1 and CDR2 from the germline V gene are DFQATT and SNEGSKA (reference sequence). CDR3 sequence reads: CSASPTSGSFYEQYF. CDR3 sequence (DNA): TGCAGTGCTAGCCCGACTAGCGGGAGCTTTTACGAGCAGTACTTC.

The chain recombines TRBV5-6 with TRBJ1-6; D ambiguous. The ends were cut back, 1 base at V and 12 bases at J, with 8 bases in the middle. The CDR3 sequence is 12 residues long. The V gene's germline CDR1 is SGHDT and CDR2 YYEEEE. The DNA for the CDR3 is TGTGCCAGCAGCTTGAGTCCTTTACCCCTCCACTTT. It yields the protein CASSLSPLPLHF. Based on the CDR3 plus reference TRBV5-6 and TRBJ1-6, the full variable domain is DAGVTQSPTHLIKTRGQQVTLRCSPKSGHDTVSWYQQALGQGPQFIFQYYEEEERQRGNFPDRFSGHQFPNYSSELNVNALLLGDSALYLCASSLSPLPLHFGNGTRLTVT.

The rearrangement links TRBV27 to TRBJ2-1; D remains unclear. The CDR3 has 16 amino acids. Trimming removed 4 bases at V and 3 bases at J, with 16 bases between. Germline loops: CDR1 MNHEY, CDR2 SMNVEV (reference sequence). DNA for the CDR3: TGTGCCAGCAGTTCAAATCTCGGCCCCTTCTACAATGAGCAGTTCTTC. It translates to CASSSNLGPFYNEQFF.

This chain connects TRBV20-1 to TRBJ2-5; D may be TRBD1 or TRBD2 (5 bases each). The germline V gene has CDR1 DFQATT and CDR2 SNEGSKA (reference sequence). Trimming removed 4 bases from V and 11 bases from J, with 20 bases in between. This CDR3 spans 13 amino acids. CDR3 in amino acids: CSATKGPEYEQYF. DNA for the CDR3: TGCAGTGCTACCAAGGGACCTGAGTATGAGCAGTACTTC.

Comment on this clonotype: At one of its ends the junction is not consistent with the germline gene, which may arise from a read error. This sequence joins TRBV18 and TRBJ1-2, with D possibly being TRBD1 (5 bases). CDR1 KGHSH and CDR2 LQKENI come from the germline V gene. The CDR3 runs 13 residues. CDR3 coding DNA: TGTGCCAGCACACCGGACAAGAAGTATGGCTACACCTTC. Amino acid sequence: CASTPDKKYGYTF.

A word on this clonotype: Being one base from a much bigger clone, this may be a read error. This chain links TRBV20-1 with TRBJ2-1; 8 bases map to TRBD2. The germline gives CDR1 DFQATT, CDR2 SNEGSKA (reference sequence). The CDR3 is 15 amino acids. The chain's CDR3 is CSAGKAGVSYDEQFF. In nucleotides, the CDR3 is TGCAGTGCCGGAAAAGCGGGAGTCTCCTACGATGAGCAGTTCTTC.

The V call is TRBV27, the J call TRBJ1-5, with D unresolved. In germline, CDR1 is MNHEY, CDR2 SMNVEV (reference sequence). The germline V and J ends were trimmed by 2 bases and 0 bases, with 11 bases remaining between them. The CDR3 is made up of 16 amino acids. This CDR3 is CASSLLKTSSNQPQHF. CDR3 DNA: TGTGCCAGCAGTTTACTAAAAACAAGTAGCAATCAGCCCCAGCATTTT.

The V gene is TRBV27, the J gene TRBJ2-2, with D possibly being TRBD1 or TRBD2 (5 bases each). The CDR3 has 15 residues. Germline values: CDR1 MNHEY, CDR2 SMNVEV (reference sequence). CDR3 sequence (DNA): TGTACCACCAAAGGTTGGGGGATCAACACCGGGGAGCTGTTTTTT. Translation gives CTTKGWGINTGELFF.

This chain connects TRBV10-2 to TRBJ2-6; D gene uncertain. The germline V and J ends were trimmed by 0 bases and 0 bases, with 12 bases remaining between them. CDR1 is WSHSY, CDR2 SAAADI, per germline. The CDR3 consists of 18 residues. The CDR3 spells CASSESPRDSSGANVLTF. CDR3 nucleotides: TGCGCCAGCAGTGAGTCTCCTCGCGATAGCTCTGGGGCCAACGTCCTGACTTTC.

This clonotype was found a few times. The rearrangement joins TRBV6-2 or TRBV6-3 to TRBJ2-7; D is possibly TRBD2 (5 bases). Trimming removed 5 bases from V and 5 bases from J, with 10 bases in between. There are 12 residues in the CDR3. CDR1 MNHEY and CDR2 SVGEGT come from the germline V gene. The CDR3: CASSGFGNEQYF. CDR3 sequence (DNA): TGTGCCAGCAGTGGTTTCGGGAACGAGCAGTACTTC.

This clonotype was detected a few times. The gene calls are TRBV4-1 and TRBJ1-4, with no clear D. Germline values: CDR1 MGHRA, CDR2 YSYEKL. V was clipped by 1 base and J by 6 bases, with 12 bases between them. This CDR3 is 15 amino acids long. The CDR3 DNA reads TGCGCCAGCAGCCAAGTAACGGGCGCCGATGAAAAACTGTTTTTT. It yields the protein CASSQVTGADEKLFF.

This clonotype was counted only a few times. Here the CDR3 DNA reads TGTGCCAGCAGTTACCAACGAACTAGCGAGCAGTACTTC. Amino acids: CASSYQRTSEQYF. The V call is TRBV27, the J call TRBJ2-7, with a tentative D call TRBD2 (5 bases). V lost 4 bases to trimming and J lost 6 bases, with 13 bases between them. CDR1 and CDR2 (germline): MNHEY, SMNVEV (reference sequence). This CDR3 is 13 amino acids long.

In regard to this clonotype: A read error may account for a junction end that differs from germline. The chain combines TRBV24-1 with TRBJ2-3; D is unclear. This CDR3 has 13 residues. Germline assignment: CDR1 KGHDR and CDR2 SFDVKD. In DNA, the CDR3 is TGTGCCACCAGTGAACCCGCGGTAGATGCGCAGTATTTT. Protein sequence: CATSEPAVDAQYF.

The V gene is TRBV5-1, the J gene TRBJ2-1; the match to TRBD2 covers 7 bases. V lost 3 bases, J lost 8 bases, and 20 bases stayed unmatched. The CDR3 spans 18 residues. CDR1 SGHRS and CDR2 YFSETQ come from the germline V gene. DNA of the CDR3: TGCGCCAGCAGCTCCCAAAAGTTAGGGACTATTACGCGGGATGAGCAGTTCTTC. This translates into CASSSQKLGTITRDEQFF. The variable domain in full, completed from reference TRBV5-1 and TRBJ2-1, reads KAGVTQTPRYLIKTRGQQVTLSCSPISGHRSVSWYQQTPGQGLQFLFEYFSETQRNKGNFPGRFSGRQFSNSRSEMNVSTLELGDSALYLCASSSQKLGTITRDEQFFGPGTRLTVL.

This clonotype was detected a few times. V is TRBV11-2 and J is TRBJ2-1; D unresolved. Trimming pared 0 bases from V and 6 bases from J, leaving 12 bases between. Germline V CDR1 and CDR2: SGHAT, FQNNGV. The CDR3 extends over 15 amino acids. In DNA, the CDR3 is TGTGCCAGCAGCTTAGAAGGTGGGGTTCCCAATGAGCAGTTCTTC. Protein product: CASSLEGGVPNEQFF.